The T cell receptor (beta chain) under discussion was sequenced for a study of T cell repertoires in cytomegalovirus infection. MiXCR, run by TCRdb on the reads, gives a single entry per CDR3 protein. The profile shows 680,000 or so distinct CDR3 sequences, less than 40% of them singletons. This CDR3 comprises 15 residues. V shed 5 bases, J shed 1 base, and the junction held 8 bases outside the gene matches. Germline V lookup: CDR1 SGHAT, CDR2 FQNNGV. Sequencing was carried out using PBMCs. The TCR was taken from a human donor in good health (CMV status not recorded). Some clones in this sample may be carry-over from other donors' samples. V and J are TRBV11-2 and TRBJ2-7; 7 bases fit TRBD1. CDR3 in amino acids: CASSRMTGRSYEQYF. CDR3 bases: TGTGCCAGCAGCCGGATGACAGGGAGATCCTACGAGCAGTACTTC.